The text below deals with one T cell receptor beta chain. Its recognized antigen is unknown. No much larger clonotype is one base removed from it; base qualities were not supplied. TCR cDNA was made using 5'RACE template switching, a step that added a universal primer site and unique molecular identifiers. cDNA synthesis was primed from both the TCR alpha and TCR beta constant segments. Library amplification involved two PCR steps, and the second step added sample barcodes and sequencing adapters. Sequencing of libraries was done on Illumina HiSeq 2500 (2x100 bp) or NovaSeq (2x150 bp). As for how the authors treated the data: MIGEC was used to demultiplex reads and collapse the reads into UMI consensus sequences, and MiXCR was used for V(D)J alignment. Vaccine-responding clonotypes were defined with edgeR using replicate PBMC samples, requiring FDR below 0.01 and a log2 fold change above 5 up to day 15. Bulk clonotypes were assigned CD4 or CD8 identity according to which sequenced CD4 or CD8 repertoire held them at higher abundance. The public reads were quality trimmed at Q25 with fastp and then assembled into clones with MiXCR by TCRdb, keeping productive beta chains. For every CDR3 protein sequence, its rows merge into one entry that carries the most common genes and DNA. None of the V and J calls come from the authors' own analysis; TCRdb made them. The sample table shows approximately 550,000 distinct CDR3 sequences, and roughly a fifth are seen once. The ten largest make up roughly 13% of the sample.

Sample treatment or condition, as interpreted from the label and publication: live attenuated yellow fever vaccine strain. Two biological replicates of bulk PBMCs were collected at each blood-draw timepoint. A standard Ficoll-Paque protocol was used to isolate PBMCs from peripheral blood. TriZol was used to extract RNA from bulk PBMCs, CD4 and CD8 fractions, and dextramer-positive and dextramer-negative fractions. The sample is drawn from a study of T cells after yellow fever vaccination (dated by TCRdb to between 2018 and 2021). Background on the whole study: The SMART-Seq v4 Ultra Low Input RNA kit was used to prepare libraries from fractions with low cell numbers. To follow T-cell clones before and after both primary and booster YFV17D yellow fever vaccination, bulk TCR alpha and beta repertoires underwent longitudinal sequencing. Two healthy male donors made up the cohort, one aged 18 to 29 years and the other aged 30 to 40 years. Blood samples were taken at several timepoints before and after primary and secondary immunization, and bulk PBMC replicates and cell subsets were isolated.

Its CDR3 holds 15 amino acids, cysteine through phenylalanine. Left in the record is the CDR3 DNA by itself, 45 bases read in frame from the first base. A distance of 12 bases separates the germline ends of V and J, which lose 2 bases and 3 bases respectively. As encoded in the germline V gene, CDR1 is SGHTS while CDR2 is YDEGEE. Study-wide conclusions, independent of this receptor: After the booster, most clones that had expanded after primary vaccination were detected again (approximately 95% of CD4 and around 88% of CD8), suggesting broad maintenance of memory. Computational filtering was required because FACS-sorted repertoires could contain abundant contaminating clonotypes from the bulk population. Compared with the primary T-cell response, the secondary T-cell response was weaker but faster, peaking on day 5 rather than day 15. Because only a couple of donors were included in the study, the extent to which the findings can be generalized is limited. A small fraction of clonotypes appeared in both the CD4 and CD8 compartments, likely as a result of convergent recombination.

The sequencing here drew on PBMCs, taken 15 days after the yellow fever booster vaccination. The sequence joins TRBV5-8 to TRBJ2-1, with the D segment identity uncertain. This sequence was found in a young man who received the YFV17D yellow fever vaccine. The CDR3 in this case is CASSLVWELYNEQFF. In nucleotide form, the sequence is TGTGCCAGCAGCTTAGTGTGGGAACTCTACAATGAGCAGTTCTTC. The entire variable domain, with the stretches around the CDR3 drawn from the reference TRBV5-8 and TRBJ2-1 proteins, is EAGVTQSPTHLIKTRGQQATLRCSPISGHTSVYWYQQALGLGLQFLLWYDEGEERNRGNFPPRFSGRQFPNYSSELNVNALELEDSALYLCASSLVWELYNEQFFGPGTRLTVL.